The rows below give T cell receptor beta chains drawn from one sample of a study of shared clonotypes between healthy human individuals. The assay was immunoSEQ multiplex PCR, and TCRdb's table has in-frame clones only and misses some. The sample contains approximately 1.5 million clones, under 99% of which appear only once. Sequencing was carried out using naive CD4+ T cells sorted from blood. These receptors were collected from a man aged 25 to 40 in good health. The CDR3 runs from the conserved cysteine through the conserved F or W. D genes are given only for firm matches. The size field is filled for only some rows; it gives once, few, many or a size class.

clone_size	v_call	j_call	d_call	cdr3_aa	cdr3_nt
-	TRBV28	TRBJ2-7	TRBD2	CASRELAGVHEQYF	TGTGCCAGCAGAGAACTAGCGGGAGTTCACGAGCAGTACTTC
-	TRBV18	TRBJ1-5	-	CASSPVSIGPYSNQPQHF	TGTGCCAGCTCACCCGTCTCAATAGGACCCTATAGCAATCAGCCCCAGCATTTT
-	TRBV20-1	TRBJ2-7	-	CSATGQYEQYF	TGCAGTGCTACCGGACAGTACGAGCAGTACTTC
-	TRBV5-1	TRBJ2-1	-	CASSLALPEKNEQFF	TGCGCCAGCAGCTTGGCCTTACCCGAAAAGAATGAGCAGTTCTTC
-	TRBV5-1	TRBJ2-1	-	CASRRYAGPVDEQFF	TGCGCCAGCAGGAGGTACGCGGGACCCGTGGATGAGCAGTTCTTC
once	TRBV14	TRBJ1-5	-	CASSQGAQGNQPQHF	TGTGCCAGCAGCCAAGGAGCCCAGGGCAATCAGCCCCAGCATTTT
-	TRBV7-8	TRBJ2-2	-	CASSLSPFNPQGGELFF	TGTGCCAGCAGCTTATCCCCTTTTAACCCCCAAGGGGGGGAGCTGTTTTTT
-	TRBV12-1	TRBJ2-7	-	CASSPTSFREQYF	TGTGCCAGCAGCCCTACTTCCTTTAGGGAGCAGTACTTC
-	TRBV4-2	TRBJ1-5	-	CASSQEGGNQPQHF	TGTGCCAGCAGCCAAGAGGGGGGCAATCAGCCCCAGCATTTT
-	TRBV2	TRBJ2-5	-	CASSESILGDWEETQYF	TGTGCCAGCAGTGAAAGTATCTTGGGGGATTGGGAAGAGACCCAGTACTTC
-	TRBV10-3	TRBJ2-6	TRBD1	CAIKSTGAGANVLTF	TGTGCCATCAAGAGCACAGGGGCTGGGGCCAACGTCCTGACTTTC
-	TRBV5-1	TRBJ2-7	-	CASSFPDRSYEQYF	TGCGCCAGCAGCTTCCCCGACAGGTCCTACGAGCAGTACTTC
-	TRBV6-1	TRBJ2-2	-	CASRMGPRNTGELFF	TGTGCCAGCAGAATGGGGCCAAGGAACACCGGGGAGCTGTTTTTT
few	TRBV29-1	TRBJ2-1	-	CSGYWTTNEQFF	TGCAGCGGGTACTGGACTACCAATGAGCAGTTCTTC
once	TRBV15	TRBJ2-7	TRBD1	CATSHGTVYEQYF	TGTGCCACCAGCCACGGGACAGTTTACGAGCAGTACTTC
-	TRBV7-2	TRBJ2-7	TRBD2	CASSSSGSYEQYF	TGTGCCAGCAGTTCTAGCGGTTCCTACGAGCAGTACTTC
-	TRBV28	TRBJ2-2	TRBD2	CASTTSGIGGELFF	TGTGCCAGCACGACTAGCGGGATAGGCGGGGAGCTGTTTTTT
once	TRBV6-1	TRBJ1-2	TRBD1	CASSVLDRGTLSGYTF	TGTGCCAGCAGTGTACTGGACAGGGGGACTTTAAGCGGCTACACCTTC
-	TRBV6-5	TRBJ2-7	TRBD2	CASRITWGGVYEQYF	TGTGCCAGCAGGATTACTTGGGGGGGGGTCTACGAGCAGTACTTC
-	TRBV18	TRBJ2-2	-	CASSLQVYTGELFF	TGTGCCAGCTCACTACAGGTGTACACCGGGGAGCTGTTTTTT
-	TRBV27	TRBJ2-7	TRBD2	CASREPGGASYEQYF	TGTGCCAGCAGGGAACCGGGGGGGGCTTCCTACGAGCAGTACTTC
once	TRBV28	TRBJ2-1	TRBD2	CASSLAGALNEQFF	TGTGCCAGCAGTTTAGCGGGAGCACTGAATGAGCAGTTCTTC